The source of this TCR beta chain is a study of identical twins (dated by TCRdb to 2016 to 2017). Background on the whole study: To test whether fetal clonotypes persist, this study deep-sequenced TCR alpha and beta repertoires from monozygotic twins, from unrelated adults of various ages, and from cord blood. Replicate twin experiments were performed at different times using different library preparation protocols to rule out contamination.

Preparation of the library involved 5' RACE. Reads for this sample came from an Illumina HiSeq 2000. Template switching added a universal primer binding site, and the final cDNA carried a unique molecular identifier that allowed TCR cDNA molecules to be counted accurately. Specific primers in the conserved constant-segment region were used to synthesize first-strand cDNA for the TCR alpha and beta chains. To control for contamination, every cDNA library was double barcoded, receiving both a SMART-Mk sample barcode and Illumina barcodes. Two successive PCR steps introduced TruSeq adapter sequences along with Illumina sample barcodes. The TCR alpha and beta cDNA libraries were sequenced on the Illumina HiSeq platform using custom primers. Turning to the authors' computational methods: MiGEC processed the raw reads to extract unique molecular identifiers, while MiXCR was used to determine the CDR3 positions. For each individual, recombination models were inferred using an EM algorithm with the repgenHMM and IGoR tools. The tcR package in R was used for shared clonotype analysis, with sharing normalized by the product of cloneset sizes. To study raw recombination free of thymic and clonal selection effects, out-of-frame nonproductive sequences were analyzed. TCRdb trimmed public reads at Q25 via fastp, called clones via MiXCR and kept in-frame beta chains. Under each unique CDR3 protein, matching rows form one entry showing the most common genes and DNA. It is TCRdb's table, rather than the study itself, that gives the V and J calls and clone size. This sample holds about 530,000 distinct CDR3 sequences; approximately 20% were observed only once. Jointly, the top ten make up more than 0.4% of the sample.

Beyond this particular receptor, the publication reports: Recombination models systematically underestimated out-of-frame TCR alpha sharing in monozygotic twins but agreed with sharing between unrelated individuals. Compared with coincidental sharing between unrelated individuals, out-of-frame TCR alpha sequences shared between twins showed an excess of sequences with low generation probability. Invariant T cells such as MAIT and iNKT could partly confound zero-insertion analyses, though diverse VJ usage argued against this for most clonotypes. Abundant cord blood beta clonotypes had fewer insertions, young adult naive repertoires showed a similar but weaker trend, and memory repertoires showed no such trend. In beta out-of-frame sequences, excess twin sharing was weaker, because having fewer shared sequences lowered the signal-to-noise ratio. Conclusions relied on cross-sectional statistical analysis, since the same donors could not be followed over many years.

All donors were healthy Caucasians. Three pairs of female monozygotic twins, all aged roughly 18 to 29 years, were included in the twin cohort. Positive isolation kits from Invitrogen were used to isolate the CD4+ and CD8+ T cell populations. Regarding this clonotype: Its recognized antigen is unknown. Per-base quality was not reported, and no clone a single base away is much larger than it.

From a lookup of the germline V gene (reference sequence), CDR1 and CDR2 are SGHAT and FQDESV. Its CDR3 holds 21 amino acids, cysteine through phenylalanine. Only CDR3 DNA is held: 63 bases, read in frame from base 1. V is cut back by 6 bases and J by 4 bases, with 25 bases in the junction unmatched. These same data were also listed under a study on yellow fever vaccine responses in identical twins. As noted in the second study: The T cell response to vaccination in identical twins was reported by the authors to appear partly convergent and partly personalized. In the study, vaccine-responding T cell clones were precisely tracked in identical twins.

The sequencing sample was made of CD4+ T cells sorted from blood. This sequence uses TRBV11-1 and TRBJ2-7, with 12 junctional bases fitting TRBD2. This receptor was taken from a woman aged 18-35 years in good health. The CDR3 here reads CASSPSLPGLAGLEKAYEQYF. The nucleotide sequence reads as follows: TGTGCCAGCAGTCCGAGTCTTCCGGGACTAGCGGGCCTCGAAAAGGCGTACGAGCAGTACTTC.